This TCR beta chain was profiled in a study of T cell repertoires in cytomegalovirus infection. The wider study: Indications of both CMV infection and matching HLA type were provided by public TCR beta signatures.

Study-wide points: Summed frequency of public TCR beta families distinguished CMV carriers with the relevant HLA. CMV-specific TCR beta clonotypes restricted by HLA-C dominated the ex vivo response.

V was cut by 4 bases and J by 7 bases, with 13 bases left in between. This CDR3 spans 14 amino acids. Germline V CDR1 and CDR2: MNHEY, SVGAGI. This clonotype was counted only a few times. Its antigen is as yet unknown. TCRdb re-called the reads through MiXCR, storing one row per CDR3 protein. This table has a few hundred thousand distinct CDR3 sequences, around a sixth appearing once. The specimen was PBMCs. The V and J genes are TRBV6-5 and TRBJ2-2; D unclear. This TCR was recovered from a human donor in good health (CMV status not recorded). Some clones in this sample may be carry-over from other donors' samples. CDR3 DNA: TGTGCCAGCAGTTTCGGCTTGAACGTCGGGGAGCTGTTTTTT. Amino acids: CASSFGLNVGELFF.